This T cell receptor (beta chain) was recovered during a study of blood T cell repertoires in COVID-19. V was pared by 8 bases and J by 7 bases, with 8 bases of the junction left unmatched. This CDR3 has 14 amino acids. Germline CDR1 and CDR2: MNHNY and SVGAGI (reference sequence). This clone occurred once. TCRdb keeps only in-frame clones here, not all; method: immunoSEQ multiplex PCR. Of 250,000 or so clones listed, approximately 88% were seen once; the top ten hold over 2%. The gene calls are TRBV6-6 and TRBJ1-4, with 9 bases fitting TRBD1. The origin of this receptor is a woman in her thirties or forties with acute COVID-19. The sequenced sample consisted of PBMCs or T cells enriched from blood (not recorded which). The CDR3 DNA is TGTGCCAGCTTCCAAACAGGGGGCGGTGAAAAACTGTTTTTT. It yields the protein CASFQTGGGEKLFF.